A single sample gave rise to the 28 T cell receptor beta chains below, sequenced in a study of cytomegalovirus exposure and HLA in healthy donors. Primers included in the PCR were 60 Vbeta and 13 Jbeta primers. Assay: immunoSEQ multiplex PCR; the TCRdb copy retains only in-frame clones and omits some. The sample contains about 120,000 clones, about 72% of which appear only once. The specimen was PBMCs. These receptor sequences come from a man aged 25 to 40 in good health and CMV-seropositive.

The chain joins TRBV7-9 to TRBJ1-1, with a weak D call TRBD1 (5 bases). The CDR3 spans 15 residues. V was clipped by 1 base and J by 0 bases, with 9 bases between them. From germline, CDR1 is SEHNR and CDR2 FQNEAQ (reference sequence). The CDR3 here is CASSLVEGVNTEAFF. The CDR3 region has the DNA TGTGCCAGCAGCTTAGTAGAAGGGGTGAACACTGAAGCTTTCTTT.

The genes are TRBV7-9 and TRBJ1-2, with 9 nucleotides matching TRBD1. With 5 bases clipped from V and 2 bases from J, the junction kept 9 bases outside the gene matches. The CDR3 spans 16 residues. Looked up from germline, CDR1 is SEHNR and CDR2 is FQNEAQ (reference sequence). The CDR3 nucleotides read TGTGCCAGCAGCGCCGGCCCGGGACAGGGAAACTATGGCTACACCTTC. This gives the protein CASSAGPGQGNYGYTF.

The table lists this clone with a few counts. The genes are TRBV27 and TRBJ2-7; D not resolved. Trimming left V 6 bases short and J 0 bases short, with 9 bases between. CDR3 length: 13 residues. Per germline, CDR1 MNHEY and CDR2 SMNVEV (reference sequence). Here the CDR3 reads CASSLFGSYEQYF. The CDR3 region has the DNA TGTGCCAGCAGCCTCTTCGGCTCCTACGAGCAGTACTTC.

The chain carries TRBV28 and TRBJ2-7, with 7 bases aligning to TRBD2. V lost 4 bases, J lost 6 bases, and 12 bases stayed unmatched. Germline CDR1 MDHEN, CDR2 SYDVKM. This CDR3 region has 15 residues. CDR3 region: CASSSPQGGWREQYF. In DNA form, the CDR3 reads TGTGCCAGCAGTTCACCCCAGGGAGGGTGGCGCGAGCAGTACTTC.

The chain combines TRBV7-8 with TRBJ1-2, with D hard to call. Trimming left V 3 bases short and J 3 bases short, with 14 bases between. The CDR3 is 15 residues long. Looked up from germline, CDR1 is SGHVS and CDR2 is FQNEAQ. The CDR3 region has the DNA TGTGCCAGCAGCTTTCAGGTTGAAGCTCACTATGGCTACACCTTC. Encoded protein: CASSFQVEAHYGYTF.

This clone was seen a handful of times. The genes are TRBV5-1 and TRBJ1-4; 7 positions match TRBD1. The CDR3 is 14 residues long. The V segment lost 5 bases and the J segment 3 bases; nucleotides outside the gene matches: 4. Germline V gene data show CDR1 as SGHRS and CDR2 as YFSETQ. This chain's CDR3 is CASSMTGPNEKLFF. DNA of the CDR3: TGCGCCAGCAGTATGACAGGGCCTAATGAAAAACTGTTTTTT.

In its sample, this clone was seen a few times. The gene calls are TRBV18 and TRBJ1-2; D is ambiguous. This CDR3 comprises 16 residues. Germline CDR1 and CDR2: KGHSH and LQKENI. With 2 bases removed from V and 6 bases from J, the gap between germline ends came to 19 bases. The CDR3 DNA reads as TGTGCCAGCTCACCAGAGGGATCAACGGTCCCCCATGGCTACACCTTC. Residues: CASSPEGSTVPHGYTF.

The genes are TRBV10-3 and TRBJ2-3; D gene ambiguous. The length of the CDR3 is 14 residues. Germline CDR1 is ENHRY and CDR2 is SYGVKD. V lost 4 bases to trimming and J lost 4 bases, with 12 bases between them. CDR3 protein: CAISGTTGSDTQYF. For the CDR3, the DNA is TGTGCCATCAGTGGCACGACTGGATCAGATACGCAGTATTTT.

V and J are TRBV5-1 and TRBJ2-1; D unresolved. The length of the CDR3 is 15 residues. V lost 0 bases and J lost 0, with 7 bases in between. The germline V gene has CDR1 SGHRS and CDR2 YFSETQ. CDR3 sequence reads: CASSLAMSSYNEQFF. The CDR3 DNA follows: TGCGCCAGCAGCTTGGCCATGAGCTCCTACAATGAGCAGTTCTTC.

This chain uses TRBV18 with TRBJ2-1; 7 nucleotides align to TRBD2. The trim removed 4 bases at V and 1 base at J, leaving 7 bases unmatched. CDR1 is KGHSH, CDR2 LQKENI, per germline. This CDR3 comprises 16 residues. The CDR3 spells CASSLSVGGSYNEQFF. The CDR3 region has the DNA TGTGCCAGCTCACTTTCTGTGGGAGGGTCCTACAATGAGCAGTTCTTC.

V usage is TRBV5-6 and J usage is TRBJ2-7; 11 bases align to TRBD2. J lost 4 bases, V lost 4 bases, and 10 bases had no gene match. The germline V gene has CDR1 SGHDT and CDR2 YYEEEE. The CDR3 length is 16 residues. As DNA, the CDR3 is TGTGCCAGCAGCCTCATCCCGGGACTAGCGGTATACGAGCAGTACTTC. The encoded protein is CASSLIPGLAVYEQYF.

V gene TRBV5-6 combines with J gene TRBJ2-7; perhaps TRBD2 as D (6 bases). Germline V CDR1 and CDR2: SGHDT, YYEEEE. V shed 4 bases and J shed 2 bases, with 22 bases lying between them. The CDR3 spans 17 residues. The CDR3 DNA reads TGTGCCAGCAGCGAAGAGGGAGGCAGAGGGTTTACCTACGAGCAGTACTTC. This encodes CASSEEGGRGFTYEQYF.

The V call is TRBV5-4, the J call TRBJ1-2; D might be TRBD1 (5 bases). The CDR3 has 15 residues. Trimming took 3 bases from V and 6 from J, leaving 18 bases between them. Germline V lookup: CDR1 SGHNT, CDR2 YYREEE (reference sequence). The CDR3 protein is CASSSGTARRDGYTF. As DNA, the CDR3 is TGTGCCAGCAGCTCGGGGACTGCCCGTCGGGATGGCTACACCTTC.

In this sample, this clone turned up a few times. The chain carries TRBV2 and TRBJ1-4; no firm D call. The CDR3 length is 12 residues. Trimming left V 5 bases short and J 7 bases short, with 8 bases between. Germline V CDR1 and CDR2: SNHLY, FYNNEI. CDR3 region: CASSRRGEKLFF. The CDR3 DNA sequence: TGTGCCAGCAGTCGACGGGGTGAAAAACTGTTTTTT.

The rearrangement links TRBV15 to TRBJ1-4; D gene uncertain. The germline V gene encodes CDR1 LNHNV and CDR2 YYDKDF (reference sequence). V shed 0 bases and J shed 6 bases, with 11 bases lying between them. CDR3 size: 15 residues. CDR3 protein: CATSRDRNGYEKLFF. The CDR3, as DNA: TGTGCCACCAGCAGAGATAGGAACGGGTATGAAAAACTGTTTTTT.

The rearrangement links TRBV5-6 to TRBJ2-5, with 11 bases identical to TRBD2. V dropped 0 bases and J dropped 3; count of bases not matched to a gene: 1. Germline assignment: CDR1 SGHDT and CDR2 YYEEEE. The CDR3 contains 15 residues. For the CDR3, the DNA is TGTGCCAGCAGCTTGGCACTAGCGGGAGAAGAGACCCAGTACTTC. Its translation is CASSLALAGEETQYF.

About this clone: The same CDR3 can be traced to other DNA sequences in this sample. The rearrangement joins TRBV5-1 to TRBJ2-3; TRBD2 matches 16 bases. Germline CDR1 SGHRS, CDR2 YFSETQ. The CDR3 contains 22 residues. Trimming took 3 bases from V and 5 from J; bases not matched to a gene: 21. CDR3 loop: CASSWPSSMGLAGGPPGDTQYF. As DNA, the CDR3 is TGCGCCAGCAGCTGGCCCTCTTCCATGGGACTAGCGGGAGGGCCCCCGGGAGATACGCAGTATTTT. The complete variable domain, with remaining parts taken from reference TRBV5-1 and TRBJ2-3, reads KAGVTQTPRYLIKTRGQQVTLSCSPISGHRSVSWYQQTPGQGLQFLFEYFSETQRNKGNFPGRFSGRQFSNSRSEMNVSTLELGDSALYLCASSWPSSMGLAGGPPGDTQYFGPGTRLTVL.

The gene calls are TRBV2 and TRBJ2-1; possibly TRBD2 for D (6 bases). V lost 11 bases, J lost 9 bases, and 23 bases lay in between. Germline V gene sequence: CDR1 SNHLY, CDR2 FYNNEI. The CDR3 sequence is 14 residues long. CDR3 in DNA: TGTGCCCCAGCACGGGCTAGCGTCACGAGTGAGCAGTTCTTC. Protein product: CAPARASVTSEQFF. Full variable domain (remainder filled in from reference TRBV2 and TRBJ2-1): EPEVTQTPSHQVTQMGQEVILRCVPISNHLYFYWYRQILGQKVEFLVSFYNNEISEKSEIFDDQFSVERPDGSNFTLKIRSTKLEDSAMYFCAPARASVTSEQFFGPGTRLTVL.

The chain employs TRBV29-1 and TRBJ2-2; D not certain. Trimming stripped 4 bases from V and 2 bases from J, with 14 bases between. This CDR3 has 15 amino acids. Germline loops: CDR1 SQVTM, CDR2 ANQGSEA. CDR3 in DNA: TGCAGCGTTGGGCTGGCGGCCCTCAACACCGGGGAGCTGTTTTTT. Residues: CSVGLAALNTGELFF.

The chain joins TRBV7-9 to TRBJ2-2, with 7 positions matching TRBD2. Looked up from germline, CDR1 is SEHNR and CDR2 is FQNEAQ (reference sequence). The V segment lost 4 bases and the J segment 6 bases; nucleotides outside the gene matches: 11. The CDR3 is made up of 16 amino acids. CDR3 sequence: CASSSPLTGGPGELFF. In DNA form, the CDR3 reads TGTGCCAGCAGCTCACCCCTGACGGGAGGCCCCGGGGAGCTGTTTTTT.

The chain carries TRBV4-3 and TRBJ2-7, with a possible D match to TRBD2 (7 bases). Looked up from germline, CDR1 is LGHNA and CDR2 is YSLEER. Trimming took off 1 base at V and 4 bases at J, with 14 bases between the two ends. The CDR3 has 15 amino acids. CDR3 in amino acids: CASSQGGGEMYEQYF. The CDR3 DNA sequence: TGCGCCAGCAGCCAAGGAGGGGGGGAGATGTACGAGCAGTACTTC.

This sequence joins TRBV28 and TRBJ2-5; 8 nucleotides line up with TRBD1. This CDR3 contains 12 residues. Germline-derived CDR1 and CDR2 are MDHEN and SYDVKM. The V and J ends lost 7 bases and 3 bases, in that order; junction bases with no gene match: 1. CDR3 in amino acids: CASTTGEETQYF. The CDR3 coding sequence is TGTGCCAGCACGACAGGGGAAGAGACCCAGTACTTC.

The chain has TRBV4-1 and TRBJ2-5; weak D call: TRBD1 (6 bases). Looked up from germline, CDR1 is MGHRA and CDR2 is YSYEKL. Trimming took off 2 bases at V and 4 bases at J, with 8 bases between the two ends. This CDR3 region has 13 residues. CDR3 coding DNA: TGCGCCAGCAGCCAACAGGGGCGAGAGACCCAGTACTTC. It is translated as CASSQQGRETQYF.

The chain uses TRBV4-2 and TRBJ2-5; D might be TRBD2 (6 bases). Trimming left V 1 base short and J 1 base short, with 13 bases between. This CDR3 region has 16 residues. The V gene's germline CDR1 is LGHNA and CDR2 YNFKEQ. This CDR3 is CASSQVLAGRQETQYF. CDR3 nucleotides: TGTGCCAGCAGCCAAGTATTGGCGGGACGCCAAGAGACCCAGTACTTC.

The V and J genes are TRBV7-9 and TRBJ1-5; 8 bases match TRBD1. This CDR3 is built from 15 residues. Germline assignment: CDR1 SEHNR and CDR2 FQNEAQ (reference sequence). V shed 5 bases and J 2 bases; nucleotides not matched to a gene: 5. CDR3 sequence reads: CASSPSQGGNQPQHF. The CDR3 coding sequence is TGTGCCAGCAGCCCATCACAGGGGGGCAATCAGCCCCAGCATTTT.

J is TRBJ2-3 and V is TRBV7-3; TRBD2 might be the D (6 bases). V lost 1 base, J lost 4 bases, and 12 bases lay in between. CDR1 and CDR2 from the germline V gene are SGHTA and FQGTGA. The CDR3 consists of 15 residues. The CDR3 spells CASSLNGRVADTQYF. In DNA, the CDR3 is TGTGCCAGCAGCTTAAACGGGAGAGTCGCAGATACGCAGTATTTT.

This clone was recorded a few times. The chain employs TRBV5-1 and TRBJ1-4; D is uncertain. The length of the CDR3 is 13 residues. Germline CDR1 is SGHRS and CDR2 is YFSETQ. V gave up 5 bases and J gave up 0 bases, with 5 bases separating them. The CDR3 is CASRTATNEKLFF. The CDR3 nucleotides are TGCGCCAGCAGGACTGCAACTAATGAAAAACTGTTTTTT. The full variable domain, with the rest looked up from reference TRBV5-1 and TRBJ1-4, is KAGVTQTPRYLIKTRGQQVTLSCSPISGHRSVSWYQQTPGQGLQFLFEYFSETQRNKGNFPGRFSGRQFSNSRSEMNVSTLELGDSALYLCASRTATNEKLFFGSGTQLSVL.

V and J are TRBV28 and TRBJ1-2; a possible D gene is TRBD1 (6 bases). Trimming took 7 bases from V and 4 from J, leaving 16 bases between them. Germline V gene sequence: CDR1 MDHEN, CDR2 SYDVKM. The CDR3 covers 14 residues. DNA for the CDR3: TGTGCCAGCACCCCCGGGGGGCGGGGCTATGGCTACACCTTC. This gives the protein CASTPGGRGYGYTF.